This entry is about one T cell receptor beta chain. Its antigen remains unidentified. Nothing much larger sits one base from this clone, and base qualities are not available. The sample is drawn from a study of radiotherapy plus CTLA-4 blockade in lung cancer (dated by TCRdb to the late 2010s). Regarding the study in general: Objective responses occurred in 18% of enrolled patients, and roughly 30% achieved disease control. What the study reported, not specific to this receptor: After treatment with radiotherapy and ipilimumab, TCR clones that originated in tumors expanded in peripheral blood. Early dynamic changes in blood T cell clones, together with increased serum interferon-beta after radiation, were reported as the strongest predictors of response.

The CDR3 numbers 13 residues from cysteine through phenylalanine. Only the CDR3 portion is preserved as DNA: 39 bases, with reading frame beginning at the first base. According to the germline V gene, CDR1 reads SNHLY and CDR2 reads FYNNEI. Between the V and J ends, shortened by 8 bases and 2 bases respectively, the junction contains 10 bases. Receptor libraries were prepared by the immunoSEQ multiplex PCR assay. Held by TCRdb, this immuneACCESS table contains in-frame sequences only and omits some clones. Under half of the omission traces to an unresolved V gene where checked; the cause of the rest is unknown. The sample has over 75,000 clones on record, around 86% of them singletons. Of the sample, 0.75% to 0.95% is held by the ten largest clones. In this study, focal radiation therapy paired with CTLA-4 blockade (ipilimumab) was tested in patients who had chemo-refractory metastatic non-small-cell lung cancer.

This chain is built from TRBV2 and TRBJ1-3; TRBD1 is perhaps the D gene, given 5 matching bases. This sequence was found in a human donor with non-small cell lung cancer who had stable disease on radiotherapy plus ipilimumab. Sequencing was performed on peripheral blood, taken from a patient treated with radiotherapy plus ipilimumab. The DNA is as follows: TGTGCCAGCCATGGAGGGGCTGGAAACACCATATATTTT. This is translated as CASHGGAGNTIYF.